The 32 T cell receptor beta chains reported below all come from one sample, sequenced in a study of T cell responses to AZD1222 COVID-19 vaccine. TCRdb's table, derived via immunoSEQ multiplex PCR, lists solely in-frame clones and lacks some. The table shows 110,000 to 150,000 clones, with 85% to 95% occurring only once. Sequences were derived from peripheral blood, sampled after recovery from COVID-19. The receptors were sampled from an adult who had recovered from COVID-19.

The CDR3 nucleotides are TGTGCCAGCAGCTGGGACTGGAGCTCCTACGAGCAGTACTTC. Translation: CASSWDWSSYEQYF. The rearrangement joins TRBV7-9 to TRBJ2-7; a possible D gene is TRBD2 (6 bases). Germline CDR1 reads SEHNR; CDR2 reads FQNEAQ (reference sequence). Trimming left V 4 bases short and J 0 bases short, with 10 bases between. CDR3 length equals 14 residues.

The chain carries TRBV28 and TRBJ1-6, with D unclear. Trimming pared 8 bases from V and 10 bases from J, leaving 12 bases between. This CDR3 is 12 amino acids long. Germline V gene data show CDR1 as MDHEN and CDR2 as SYDVKM. The CDR3 region is CASAGRRSPLHF. The CDR3 coding sequence is TGTGCCAGCGCCGGACGGAGGTCACCCCTCCACTTT.

This chain links TRBV5-6 with TRBJ2-3, with 10 bases lining up with TRBD2. Germline V lookup: CDR1 SGHDT, CDR2 YYEEEE. The length of the CDR3 is 17 residues. Trimming cost V 0 bases and J 5 bases; bases outside gene matches: 9. The CDR3 sequence is CASSLAPSGRAKDTQYF. The DNA of the CDR3 is TGTGCCAGCAGCTTGGCCCCCAGCGGGAGGGCCAAAGATACGCAGTATTTT.

The chain couples TRBV4-1 to TRBJ2-1, with D tentatively TRBD1 (6 bases). CDR1 is MGHRA, CDR2 YSYEKL, per germline. The length of the CDR3 is 15 residues. V lost 0 bases, J lost 2 bases, and 8 bases lay in between. CDR3 in DNA: TGCGCCAGCAGCCAAGAAGGGGGAACCTACAATGAGCAGTTCTTC. Its protein product is CASSQEGGTYNEQFF.

The chain recombines TRBV3-1 (or the pseudogene TRBV3-2) with TRBJ2-3, with 7 bases lining up with TRBD1. This CDR3 is 16 amino acids long. Unmatched junction bases numbered 6, after V lost 2 bases and J lost 1 base. Germline CDR1 and CDR2: LGHDT and YNNKEL (reference sequence). The CDR3 nucleotides are TGTGCCAGCAGCCAATTCAGGGGGAAGGGCACAGATACGCAGTATTTT. Translation: CASSQFRGKGTDTQYF.

This chain uses TRBV5-1 with TRBJ2-3; TRBD2 matches at 9 bases. J gave up 4 bases and V 0 bases, and 6 bases lay outside the gene matches. CDR1 is SGHRS, CDR2 YFSETQ, per germline. The CDR3 covers 16 residues. The CDR3, as DNA: TGCGCCAGCAGCTTGGGTAGCGGGAGAGGGGCAGATACGCAGTATTTT. Translating it yields CASSLGSGRGADTQYF.

The gene calls are TRBV7-9 and TRBJ1-5; D may be TRBD1 (6 bases). Germline V gene data show CDR1 as SEHNR and CDR2 as FQNEAQ (reference sequence). V was pared by 1 base and J by 5 bases, with 12 bases between. The CDR3 is made up of 15 amino acids. CDR3 loop: CASSLGGTLDQPQHF. CDR3 nucleotide sequence: TGTGCCAGCAGCTTAGGAGGGACATTGGATCAGCCCCAGCATTTT.

The count of this clone is one. The rearrangement links TRBV7-3 to TRBJ2-1; TRBD1 is a possible D gene (5 bases). Deletions cut 5 bases from V and 8 bases from J, with 19 bases between. The CDR3 consists of 15 residues. Germline-derived CDR1 and CDR2 are SGHTA and FQGTGA. The CDR3 DNA sequence: TGTGCCAGCAGCCCAAGACAGACGCGCGGCGATGAGCAGTTCTTC. Its translation: CASSPRQTRGDEQFF. Using reference TRBV7-3 and TRBJ2-1 for the parts outside the CDR3, the full variable domain is GAGVSQTPSNKVTEKGKYVELRCDPISGHTALYWYRQSLGQGPEFLIYFQGTGAADDSGLPNDRFFAVRPEGSVSTLKIQRTERGDSAVYLCASSPRQTRGDEQFFGPGTRLTVL.

V usage is TRBV20-1 and J usage is TRBJ2-7; unclear D gene. Trimming removed 3 bases at V and 5 bases at J, with 11 bases between. The CDR3 has 12 residues. Germline-derived CDR1 and CDR2 are DFQATT and SNEGSKA (reference sequence). For the CDR3, the DNA is TGCAGTGCTAGTAGGCCCGAAGACGAGCAGTACTTC. The encoded protein is CSASRPEDEQYF.

The gene calls are TRBV10-1 and TRBJ2-1; 7 positions agree with TRBD2. The germline V gene encodes CDR1 WNHNN and CDR2 SYGVQD (reference sequence). CDR3 size: 19 residues. Germline trimming cut 0 bases from V and 1 base from J; bases unmatched to any gene: 12. This CDR3 reads CASSESTGRAGDSYNEQFF. The CDR3 coding sequence is TGCGCCAGCAGTGAGTCAACGGGTCGGGCGGGGGATTCCTACAATGAGCAGTTCTTC.

V usage is TRBV29-1 and J usage is TRBJ2-7; tentatively, D is TRBD1 (6 bases). Trimming removed 6 bases from V and 4 bases from J, with 13 bases in between. The CDR3 spans 12 residues. Per germline, CDR1 SQVTM and CDR2 ANQGSEA. CDR3 loop: CSVRPGAYEQYF. The CDR3 DNA sequence: TGCAGCGTGCGGCCAGGGGCGTACGAGCAGTACTTC.

The chain is built from TRBV2 and TRBJ2-7; 9 bases match TRBD2. This CDR3 is 14 amino acids long. Germline V gene data show CDR1 as SNHLY and CDR2 as FYNNEI. The J segment lost 0 bases and the V segment lost 5 bases, leaving 2 bases of the junction unmatched. The CDR3 bases are TGTGCCAGCAGTCGACTAGCGGTCTCCTACGAGCAGTACTTC. Its translation is CASSRLAVSYEQYF.

This sequence joins TRBV24-1 and TRBJ2-5; 9 bases fit TRBD2. This CDR3 spans 16 amino acids. Germline lookup yields CDR1 KGHDR and CDR2 SFDVKD. Trimming took 3 bases from V and 5 from J; bases not matched to a gene: 9. The CDR3 DNA sequence: TGTGCCACCAGTGATAAACGGGCGGGAGGGGCGGAGACCCAGTACTTC. It is translated as CATSDKRAGGAETQYF.

The gene calls are TRBV5-6 and TRBJ2-3; D gene ambiguous. The CDR3 extends over 15 amino acids. V was clipped by 4 bases and J by 0 bases, with 12 bases between them. Looked up from germline, CDR1 is SGHDT and CDR2 is YYEEEE. Here the CDR3 reads CASSLVRHSTDTQYF. Here the CDR3 DNA reads TGTGCCAGCAGCCTAGTGAGGCATAGCACAGATACGCAGTATTTT.

The V gene is TRBV4-1, the J gene TRBJ1-2, with a tentative D call TRBD1 (6 bases). The germline V gene has CDR1 MGHRA and CDR2 YSYEKL. CDR3 length equals 17 residues. Trimming stripped 1 base from V and 5 bases from J, with 20 bases between. The CDR3 region has the DNA TGCGCCAGCAGCCAAGGTGGCGGGGGAGGGGGGATATATGGCTACACCTTC. Protein sequence: CASSQGGGGGGIYGYTF.

This clone has only one observation. The chain carries TRBV5-1 and TRBJ2-2; 12 bases are shared with TRBD2. Looked up from germline, CDR1 is SGHRS and CDR2 is YFSETQ. This CDR3 spans 16 amino acids. Trimming took 4 bases from V and 6 from J; bases not matched to a gene: 7. CDR3 bases: TGCGCCAGCAGCCCGCAGACTAGCGGGAGTCCCGGGGAGCTGTTTTTT. Amino acid sequence: CASSPQTSGSPGELFF. Together with reference TRBV5-1 and TRBJ2-2, the CDR3 gives the full variable domain: KAGVTQTPRYLIKTRGQQVTLSCSPISGHRSVSWYQQTPGQGLQFLFEYFSETQRNKGNFPGRFSGRQFSNSRSEMNVSTLELGDSALYLCASSPQTSGSPGELFFGEGSRLTVL.

This rearrangement joins TRBV28 to TRBJ2-7; TRBD2 might be the D (5 bases). The CDR3 runs to 15 residues. Germline lookup yields CDR1 MDHEN and CDR2 SYDVKM. V was clipped by 5 bases and J by 0 bases, with 14 bases between them. CDR3 coding DNA: TGTGCCAGCAGTAGTTCTGGCGGGTCCTCCTACGAGCAGTACTTC. Protein sequence: CASSSSGGSSYEQYF.

V is TRBV19 and J is TRBJ2-1; 8 bases align to TRBD1. The CDR3 is 13 amino acids. Germline V gives CDR1 LNHDA, CDR2 SQIVND (reference sequence). The V and J ends lost 3 bases and 8 bases, in that order; junction bases with no gene match: 3. The CDR3 protein is CASSIAGGYEQFF. In DNA, the CDR3 is TGTGCCAGTAGTATTGCAGGGGGCTATGAGCAGTTCTTC. The full variable domain, its missing parts supplied by reference TRBV19 and TRBJ2-1, is DGGITQSPKYLFRKEGQNVTLSCEQNLNHDAMYWYRQDPGQGLRLIYYSQIVNDFQKGDIAEGYSVSREKKESFPLTVTSAQKNPTAFYLCASSIAGGYEQFFGPGTRLTVL.

The rearrangement links TRBV11-2 to TRBJ2-3; tentatively, D is TRBD2 (6 bases). This CDR3 spans 17 amino acids. V was pared by 3 bases and J by 4 bases, with 20 bases between. The V gene's germline CDR1 is SGHAT and CDR2 FQNNGV. This CDR3 is CASSFIRPGDWADTQYF. The CDR3 DNA reads TGTGCCAGCAGCTTTATTCGTCCGGGAGATTGGGCAGATACGCAGTATTTT.

J is TRBJ1-4 and V is TRBV23-1; D ambiguous. TRBV23-1 is classed as an ORF, of uncertain function. Trimming took 3 bases from V and 2 from J, leaving 10 bases between them. The CDR3 is 15 amino acids. In DNA, the CDR3 is TGCGCCAGCAGTCATGGTACGTCGACTAATGAAAAACTGTTTTTT. This sequence encodes CASSHGTSTNEKLFF.

The V and J genes are TRBV29-1 and TRBJ2-3; 10 bases match TRBD1. The germline CDR1 and CDR2 sequences are SQVTM and ANQGSEA. The V gene end was trimmed by 6 bases and the J gene end by 3 bases; junction bases not matched to a gene: 9. The CDR3 runs to 15 residues. CDR3 bases: TGCAGCGTCCTACGACAGGGGGCGCGGACAGATACGCAGTATTTT. Protein sequence: CSVLRQGARTDTQYF.

The chain combines TRBV28 with TRBJ2-7, with 8 nucleotides matching TRBD1. The germline V gene has CDR1 MDHEN and CDR2 SYDVKM. Unmatched junction bases numbered 2, after V lost 4 bases and J lost 3 bases. The CDR3 has 13 amino acids. Here the CDR3 reads CASSSGQDYEQYF. The CDR3 nucleotides read TGTGCCAGCAGTTCGGGACAGGACTACGAGCAGTACTTC. The variable domain in full, with the rest retrieved from reference TRBV28 and TRBJ2-7, is DVKVTQSSRYLVKRTGEKVFLECVQDMDHENMFWYRQDPGLGLRLIYFSYDVKMKEKGDIPEGYSVSREKKERFSLILESASTNQTSMYLCASSSGQDYEQYFGPGTRLTVT.

The J gene is TRBJ1-4, the V gene TRBV11-2; TRBD1 aligns across 7 bases. From germline, CDR1 is SGHAT and CDR2 FQNNGV. The CDR3 covers 15 residues. V was clipped by 0 bases and J by 8 bases; unmatched bases: 6. The CDR3 region has the DNA TGTGCCAGCAGCTTAGATCGACAGGGCGGCGAAAAACTGTTTTTT. Protein: CASSLDRQGGEKLFF.

V gene TRBV28 combines with J gene TRBJ2-6; 7 nucleotides agree with TRBD1. V was pared by 3 bases and J by 1 base, with 6 bases of the junction left unmatched. Germline V lookup: CDR1 MDHEN, CDR2 SYDVKM. The CDR3 is 17 residues long. The CDR3: CASSFRGLQSGANVLTF. In nucleotides, the CDR3 is TGTGCCAGCAGTTTTAGGGGGCTTCAGTCTGGGGCCAACGTCCTGACTTTC.

V and J are TRBV2 and TRBJ1-3; D unclear. The CDR3 has 14 residues. V dropped 4 bases and J dropped 4 bases, with 11 bases sitting between them. CDR1 and CDR2 (germline): SNHLY, FYNNEI. Here the CDR3 DNA reads TGTGCCAGCAGTGTTACATGGATGGGAAACACCATATATTTT. This gives the protein CASSVTWMGNTIYF.

The gene calls are TRBV27 and TRBJ2-7; D is uncertain. Germline CDR1 reads MNHEY; CDR2 reads SMNVEV (reference sequence). This CDR3 comprises 13 residues. V was pared by 3 bases and J by 1 base, with 7 bases between. CDR3 in amino acids: CASSLVPSYEQYF. The CDR3 DNA reads TGTGCCAGCAGTTTGGTCCCTTCCTACGAGCAGTACTTC.

This chain joins TRBV5-5 and TRBJ1-4; perhaps TRBD1 as D (5 bases). V was shortened by 3 bases and J by 0 bases, with 18 bases between the two germline ends. CDR1 SGHKS and CDR2 YYEKEE come from the germline V gene (reference sequence). There are 18 residues in the CDR3. CDR3 coding DNA: TGTGCCAGCAGCTGGGACTCGGGCAGACGAACAACTAATGAAAAACTGTTTTTT. Translation: CASSWDSGRRTTNEKLFF.

As DNA, the CDR3 is TGTGCCAGCACGGCTCCCGGGACAGGGGGCGAGCAGTACTTC. Translating it yields CASTAPGTGGEQYF. This chain connects TRBV28 to TRBJ2-7; 11 bases are a match to TRBD1. V was pared by 7 bases and J by 6 bases, with 8 bases of the junction left unmatched. There are 14 residues in the CDR3. Per germline, CDR1 MDHEN and CDR2 SYDVKM.

The chain employs TRBV6-5 and TRBJ1-5; D uncertain. The germline V and J ends were trimmed by 4 bases and 0 bases, with 7 bases remaining between them. This CDR3 spans 14 amino acids. CDR1 MNHEY and CDR2 SVGAGI come from the germline V gene. The CDR3 DNA is TGTGCCAGCAGTTTGGGTCATAGCAATCAGCCCCAGCATTTT. This codes for CASSLGHSNQPQHF.

This clone was observed a handful of times. The V call is TRBV27, the J call TRBJ1-5, with 11 bases identical to TRBD1. Per germline, CDR1 MNHEY and CDR2 SMNVEV (reference sequence). The CDR3 extends over 15 amino acids. J lost 5 bases, V lost 5 bases, and 5 bases had no gene match. The CDR3 here is CASSAGTGGYQPQHF. The CDR3 bases are TGTGCCAGCAGTGCCGGGACAGGGGGGTATCAGCCCCAGCATTTT.

The rearrangement links TRBV18 to TRBJ1-1; D gene unclear. Germline CDR1 reads KGHSH; CDR2 reads LQKENI. The V and J ends lost 6 bases and 5 bases respectively, with 10 bases between them. The CDR3 consists of 12 residues. Here the CDR3 reads CASSHDVTEAFF. CDR3 DNA sequence: TGTGCCAGCTCCCACGACGTGACTGAAGCTTTCTTT.

The chain links TRBV28 to TRBJ1-5; 11 bases are shared with TRBD1. V trimming: 2 bases; J trimming: 3 bases; junction bases outside the gene matches: 6. The germline CDR1 and CDR2 sequences are MDHEN and SYDVKM. The CDR3 length is 17 residues. CDR3 in amino acids: CASSLGTGGKSNQPQHF. The CDR3, as DNA: TGTGCCAGCAGTTTAGGGACAGGGGGTAAATCCAATCAGCCCCAGCATTTT.